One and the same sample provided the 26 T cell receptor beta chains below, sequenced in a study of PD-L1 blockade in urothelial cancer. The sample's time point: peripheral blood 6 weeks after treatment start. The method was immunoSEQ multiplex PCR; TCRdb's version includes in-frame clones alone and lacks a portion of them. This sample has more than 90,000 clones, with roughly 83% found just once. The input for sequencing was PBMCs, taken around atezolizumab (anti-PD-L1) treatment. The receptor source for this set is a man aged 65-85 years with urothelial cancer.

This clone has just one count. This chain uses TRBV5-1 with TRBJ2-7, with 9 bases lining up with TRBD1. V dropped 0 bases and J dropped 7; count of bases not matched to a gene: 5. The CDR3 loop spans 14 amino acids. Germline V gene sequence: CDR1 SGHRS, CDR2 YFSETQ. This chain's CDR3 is CASSLGDRVGEQYF. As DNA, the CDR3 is TGCGCCAGCAGCTTGGGGGACAGGGTGGGGGAGCAGTACTTC.

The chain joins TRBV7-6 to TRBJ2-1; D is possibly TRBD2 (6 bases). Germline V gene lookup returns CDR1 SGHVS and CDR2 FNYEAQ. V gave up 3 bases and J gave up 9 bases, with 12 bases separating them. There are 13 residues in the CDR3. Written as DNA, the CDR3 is TGTGCCAGCAGCTTCGCCGAGGAGGGTGAGCAGTTCTTC. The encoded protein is CASSFAEEGEQFF.

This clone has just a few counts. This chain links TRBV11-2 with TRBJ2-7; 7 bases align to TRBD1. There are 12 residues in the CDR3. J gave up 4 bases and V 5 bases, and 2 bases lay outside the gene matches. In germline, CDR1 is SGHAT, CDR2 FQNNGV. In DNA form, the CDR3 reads TGTGCCAGCAGCGAACAGGGGTACGAGCAGTACTTC. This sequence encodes CASSEQGYEQYF.

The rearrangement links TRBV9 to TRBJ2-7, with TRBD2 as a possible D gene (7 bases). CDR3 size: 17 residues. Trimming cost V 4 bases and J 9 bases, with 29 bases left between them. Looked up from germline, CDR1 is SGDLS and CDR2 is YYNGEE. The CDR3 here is CASSPRGGGDNPTRQYF. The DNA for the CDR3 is TGTGCCAGCAGCCCTCGGGGTGGGGGGGACAACCCTACGAGGCAGTACTTC.

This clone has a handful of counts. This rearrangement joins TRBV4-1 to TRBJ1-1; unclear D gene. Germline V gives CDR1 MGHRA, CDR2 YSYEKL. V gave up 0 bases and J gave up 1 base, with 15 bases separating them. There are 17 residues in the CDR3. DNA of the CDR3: TGCGCCAGCAGCCAAGATGTGGGTGCCAGGCAGAACACTGAAGCTTTCTTT. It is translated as CASSQDVGARQNTEAFF.

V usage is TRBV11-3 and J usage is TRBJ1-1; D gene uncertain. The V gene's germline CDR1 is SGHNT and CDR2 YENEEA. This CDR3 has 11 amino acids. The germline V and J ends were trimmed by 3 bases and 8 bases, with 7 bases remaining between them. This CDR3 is CASSFAQEAFF. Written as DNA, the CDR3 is TGTGCCAGCAGCTTTGCTCAGGAAGCTTTCTTT.

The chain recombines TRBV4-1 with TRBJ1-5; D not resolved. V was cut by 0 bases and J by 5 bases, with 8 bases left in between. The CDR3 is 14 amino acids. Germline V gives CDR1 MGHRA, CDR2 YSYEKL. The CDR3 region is CASSQDLKDQPQHF. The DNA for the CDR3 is TGCGCCAGCAGCCAAGATCTAAAAGATCAGCCCCAGCATTTT.

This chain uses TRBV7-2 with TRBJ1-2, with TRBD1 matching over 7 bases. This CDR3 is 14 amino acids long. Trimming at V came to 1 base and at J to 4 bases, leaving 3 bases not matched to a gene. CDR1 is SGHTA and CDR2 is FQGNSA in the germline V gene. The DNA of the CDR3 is TGTGCCAGCAGCTTAGGACAGGGACCCTATGGCTACACCTTC. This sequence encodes CASSLGQGPYGYTF.

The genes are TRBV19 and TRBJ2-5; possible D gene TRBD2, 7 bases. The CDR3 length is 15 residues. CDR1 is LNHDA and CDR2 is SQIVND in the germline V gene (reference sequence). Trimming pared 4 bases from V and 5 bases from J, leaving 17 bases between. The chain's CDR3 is CASSNGGGGWETQYF. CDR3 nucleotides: TGTGCCAGTAGTAATGGAGGGGGGGGTTGGGAGACCCAGTACTTC.

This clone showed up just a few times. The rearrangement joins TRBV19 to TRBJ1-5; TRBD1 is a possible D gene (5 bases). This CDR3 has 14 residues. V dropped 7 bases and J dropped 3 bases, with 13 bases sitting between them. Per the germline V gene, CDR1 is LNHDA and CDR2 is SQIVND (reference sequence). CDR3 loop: CASTPRGSNQPQHF. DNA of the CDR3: TGTGCCAGTACCCCCCGGGGGTCCAATCAGCCCCAGCATTTT.

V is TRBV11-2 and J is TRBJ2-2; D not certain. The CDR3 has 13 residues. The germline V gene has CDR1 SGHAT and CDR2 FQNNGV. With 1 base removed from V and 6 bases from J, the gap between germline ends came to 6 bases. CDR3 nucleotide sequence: TGTGCCAGCAGCTTAGGAAGCTCCGGGGAGCTGTTTTTT. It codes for CASSLGSSGELFF.

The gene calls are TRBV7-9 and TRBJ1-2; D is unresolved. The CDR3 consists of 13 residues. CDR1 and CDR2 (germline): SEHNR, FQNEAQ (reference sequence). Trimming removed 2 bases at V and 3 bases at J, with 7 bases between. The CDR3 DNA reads TGTGCCAGCAGCTTACCGGTAGACTATGGCTACACCTTC. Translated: CASSLPVDYGYTF.

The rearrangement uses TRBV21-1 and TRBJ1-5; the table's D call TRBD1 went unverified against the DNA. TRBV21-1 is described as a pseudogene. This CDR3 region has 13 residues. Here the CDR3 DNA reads TGTGCCAGCCCGACAGGGATCAATCAGCCCCAGCATTTT. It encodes CASPTGINQPQHF.

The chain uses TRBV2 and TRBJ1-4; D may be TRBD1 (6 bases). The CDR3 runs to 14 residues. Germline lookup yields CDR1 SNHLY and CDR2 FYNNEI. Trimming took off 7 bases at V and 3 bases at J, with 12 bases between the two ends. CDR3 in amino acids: CASTPGAANEKLFF. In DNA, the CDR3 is TGTGCCAGCACCCCAGGGGCGGCTAATGAAAAACTGTTTTTT.

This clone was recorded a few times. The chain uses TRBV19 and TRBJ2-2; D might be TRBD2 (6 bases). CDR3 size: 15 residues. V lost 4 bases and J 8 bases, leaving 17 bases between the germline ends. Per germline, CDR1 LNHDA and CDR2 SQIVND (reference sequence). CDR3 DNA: TGTGCCAGTAGTAGGGCGGGGCCTCTTGTTGGGGAGCTGTTTTTT. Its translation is CASSRAGPLVGELFF. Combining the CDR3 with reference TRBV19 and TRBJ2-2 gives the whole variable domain DGGITQSPKYLFRKEGQNVTLSCEQNLNHDAMYWYRQDPGQGLRLIYYSQIVNDFQKGDIAEGYSVSREKKESFPLTVTSAQKNPTAFYLCASSRAGPLVGELFFGEGSRLTVL.

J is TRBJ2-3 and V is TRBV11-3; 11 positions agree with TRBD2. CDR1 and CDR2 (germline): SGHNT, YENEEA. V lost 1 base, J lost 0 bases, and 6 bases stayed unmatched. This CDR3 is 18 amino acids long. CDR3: CASSLGGTSGGSTDTQYF. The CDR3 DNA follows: TGTGCCAGCAGCTTAGGAGGGACTAGCGGAGGGAGCACAGATACGCAGTATTTT.

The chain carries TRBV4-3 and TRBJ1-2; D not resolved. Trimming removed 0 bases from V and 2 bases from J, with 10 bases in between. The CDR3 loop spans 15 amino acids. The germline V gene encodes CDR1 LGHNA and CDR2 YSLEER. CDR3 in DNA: TGCGCCAGCAGCCAAGATTTGGCGGGGAACTATGGCTACACCTTC. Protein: CASSQDLAGNYGYTF.

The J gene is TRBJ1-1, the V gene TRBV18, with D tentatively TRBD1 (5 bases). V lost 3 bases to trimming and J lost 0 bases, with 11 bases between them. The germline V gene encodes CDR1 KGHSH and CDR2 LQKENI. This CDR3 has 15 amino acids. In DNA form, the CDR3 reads TGTGCCAGCTCACCCCAGGGATTAATGAACACTGAAGCTTTCTTT. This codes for CASSPQGLMNTEAFF.

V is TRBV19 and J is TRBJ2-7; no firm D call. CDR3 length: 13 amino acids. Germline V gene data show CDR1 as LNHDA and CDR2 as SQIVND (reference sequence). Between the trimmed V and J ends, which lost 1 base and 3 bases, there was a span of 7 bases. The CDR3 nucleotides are TGTGCCAGTAGTATAGCAGTCAGCTACGAGCAGTACTTC. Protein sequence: CASSIAVSYEQYF.

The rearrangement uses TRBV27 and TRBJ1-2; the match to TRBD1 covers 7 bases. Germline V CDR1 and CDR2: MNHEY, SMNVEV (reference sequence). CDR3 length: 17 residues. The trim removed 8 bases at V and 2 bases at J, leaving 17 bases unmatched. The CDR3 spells CASLKPGDRARNYGYTF. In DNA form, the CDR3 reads TGTGCCAGCCTCAAGCCCGGTGACAGGGCGAGAAACTATGGCTACACCTTC.

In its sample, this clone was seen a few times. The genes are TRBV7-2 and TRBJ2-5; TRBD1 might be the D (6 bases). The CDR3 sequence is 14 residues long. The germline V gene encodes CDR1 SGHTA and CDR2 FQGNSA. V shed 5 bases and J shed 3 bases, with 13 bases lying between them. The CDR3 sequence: CASSHRTAEETQYF. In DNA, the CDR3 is TGTGCCAGCAGCCACAGGACAGCCGAAGAGACCCAGTACTTC.

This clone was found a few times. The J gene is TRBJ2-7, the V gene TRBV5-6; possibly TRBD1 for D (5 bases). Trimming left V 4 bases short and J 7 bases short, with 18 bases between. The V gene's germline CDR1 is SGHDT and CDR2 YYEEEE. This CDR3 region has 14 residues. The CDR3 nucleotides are TGTGCCAGCAGCCCGCTGACAGAGCTCTGGGAGCAGTACTTC. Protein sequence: CASSPLTELWEQYF.

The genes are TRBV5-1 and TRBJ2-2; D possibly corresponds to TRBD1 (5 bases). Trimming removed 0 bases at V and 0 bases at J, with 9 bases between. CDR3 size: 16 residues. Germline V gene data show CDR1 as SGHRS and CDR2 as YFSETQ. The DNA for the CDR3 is TGCGCCAGCAGCTTGGCAGGGCCCTCGAACACCGGGGAGCTGTTTTTT. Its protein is CASSLAGPSNTGELFF.

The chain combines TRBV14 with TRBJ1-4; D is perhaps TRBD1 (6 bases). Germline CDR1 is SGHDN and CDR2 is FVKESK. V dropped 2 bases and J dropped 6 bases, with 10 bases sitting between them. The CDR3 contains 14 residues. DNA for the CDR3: TGTGCCAGCAGCCAAAAACGGACAGATGAAAAACTGTTTTTT. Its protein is CASSQKRTDEKLFF.

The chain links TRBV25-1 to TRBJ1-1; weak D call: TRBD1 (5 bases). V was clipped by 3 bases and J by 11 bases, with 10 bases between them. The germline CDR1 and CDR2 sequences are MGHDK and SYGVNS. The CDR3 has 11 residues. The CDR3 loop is CASSEREGAFF. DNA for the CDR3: TGTGCCAGCAGTGAGCGGGAGGGGGCTTTCTTT.

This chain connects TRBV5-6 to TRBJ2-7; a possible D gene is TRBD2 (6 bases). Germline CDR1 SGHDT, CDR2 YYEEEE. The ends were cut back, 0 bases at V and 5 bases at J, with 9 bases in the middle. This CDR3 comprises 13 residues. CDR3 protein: CASSLGRRDEQYF. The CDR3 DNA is TGTGCCAGCAGCTTGGGGCGGAGGGACGAGCAGTACTTC.